This T cell receptor (beta chain) stems from a study of PD-L1 blockade in urothelial cancer (dated by TCRdb to between 2016 and 2019). In terms of the full investigation: All patients started therapy around 2014 and received atezolizumab 1,200 mg intravenously every 3 weeks. Pretreatment tumor samples, along with matched peripheral blood collected serially before and after atezolizumab treatment, underwent TCR sequencing. Blood samples gave a median of around 130,000 T cells and 80,000 to 95,000 unique TCRs, with a median clonality of 0.080. The study, an exploratory multi-omic analysis, examined somatic, immune and clinical correlates of response to PD-L1 blockade with atezolizumab in urothelial cancer. Pretreatment blood TCR-seq was available for fewer than 30 patients, at least one posttreatment blood collection was obtained for around 25 patients, and tumor TCR-seq was available for around 25 patients. Whole exome sequencing and RNA sequencing of pretreatment tumors were performed alongside TCR sequencing in the same patients. Blood samples were analyzed at 3 weeks after treatment start (second dose) and at 6 weeks after treatment start. About nine tenths of the roughly 29 patients were males with bladder-origin urothelial cancer, and about 65% of the 29 reported a prior smoking history. Progression-free survival longer than 6 months counted as durable clinical benefit, and TCR features were additionally tested against both progression-free and overall survival. Eight to ten patients achieved durable clinical benefit and approximately 20 did not. Patients had an ECOG performance status of 0 or 1 and had received between 0 and 3 prior chemotherapy regimens.

Worth noting for this clone: What antigen it recognizes has not been identified. Within one base of it there is no much larger clone, and no base qualities were kept.

Each PCR received spiked-in synthetic TCR analog templates so that absolute template abundance could be estimated from read counts. The immunoSEQ assay was used to amplify TCRbeta CDR3 regions from genomic DNA with bias-controlled V and J gene primers. Sequencing of rearranged TCRbeta segments was performed at approximately 20X coverage. Processing in the source paper ran as follows. Sequencing errors were corrected by clustering, and CDR3s were annotated against IMGT so that V, D and J genes could be assigned. Out-of-frame and stop-codon sequences were excluded, and only productive TCRbeta rearrangements were used in downstream analyses. To compute clonality, Shannon entropy was normalized by the log of the number of unique productive sequences and then subtracted from one. Fisher's exact test with Benjamini-Hochberg correction, at a threshold of adjusted p below 0.01, was used to find clones that differed between time points or between blood and tumor. TCRdb holds this immuneACCESS table with in-frame rearrangements only. Some clones are missing; in checked studies, unresolved V genes explain under half, and the rest has no known cause. V and J calls and clone size are copied from that table; D and trimming were computed from the DNA. The sample table shows roughly 63,000 clones, and around 81% are seen once. 2.5% to 4% of the sample is held by the ten biggest clonotypes.

The time point label, as the study defines it: pretreatment peripheral blood. The cohort included about 29 patients with locally advanced or metastatic urothelial carcinoma who were treated at Memorial Sloan Kettering on a trial protocol. Peripheral blood mononuclear cells were collected pretreatment and during treatment, with between 1 and 8 total time points obtained per patient. The Qiagen DNeasy Blood extraction kit was used to purify genomic DNA from total PBMCs and tumor samples. Collected pretreatment and during treatment, PBMCs were isolated and stored as previously described. V loses 5 bases at its end and J loses 6 bases; junction bases beyond the gene matches: 6. The CDR3 goes from the cysteine to the phenylalanine over 14 residues. CDR3 DNA only is kept here, 42 bases in frame from base 1. The germline V gene supplies CDR1 SGHRS and CDR2 YFSETQ. Overall study results and their limits: A pretreatment peripheral blood TCR clonality below the median was linked to improved progression-free and overall survival. Patients with durable benefit showed greater expansion of tumor-associated TCR clones in peripheral blood 3 weeks after starting treatment (n of about 20, p = 0.022). Small sample size (n ≈ 29) and many exploratory analyses mean the results are intended to be hypothesis-generating.

Sequenced here: PBMCs, sampled around atezolizumab (anti-PD-L1) treatment. This TCR came from an older man with urothelial cancer. This sequence uses TRBV5-1 and TRBJ2-2; TRBD1 agrees with 8 junctional bases. In nucleotides, the sequence is TGCGCCAGCAGTTATCGACAGGGGTCCGGGGAGCTGTTTTTT. Translated, this gives CASSYRQGSGELFF.